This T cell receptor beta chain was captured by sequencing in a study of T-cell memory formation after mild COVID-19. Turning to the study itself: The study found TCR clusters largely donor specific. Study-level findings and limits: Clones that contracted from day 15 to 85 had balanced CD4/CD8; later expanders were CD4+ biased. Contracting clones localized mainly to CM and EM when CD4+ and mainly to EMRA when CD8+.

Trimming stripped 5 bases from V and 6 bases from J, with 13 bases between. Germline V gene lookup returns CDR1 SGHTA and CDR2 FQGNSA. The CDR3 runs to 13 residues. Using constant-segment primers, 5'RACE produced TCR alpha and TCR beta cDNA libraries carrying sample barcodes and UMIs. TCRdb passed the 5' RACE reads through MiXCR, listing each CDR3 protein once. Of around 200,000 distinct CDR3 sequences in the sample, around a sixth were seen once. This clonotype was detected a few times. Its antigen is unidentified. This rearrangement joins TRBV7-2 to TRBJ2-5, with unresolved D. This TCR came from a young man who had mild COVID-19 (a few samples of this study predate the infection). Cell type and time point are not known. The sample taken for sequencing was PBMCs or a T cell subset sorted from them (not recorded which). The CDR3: CASSLRIDQTQYF. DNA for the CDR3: TGTGCCAGCAGCCTTCGGATCGATCAGACCCAGTACTTC.